Listed here is a single T cell receptor beta chain. Its antigen is still unknown. No clone much larger than this one lies a single base away; base qualities are absent. The time point label, as the study defines it: persistent/refractory GD, antithyroid drugs over 5 years with positive TRAb. For both TCR sequencing and RNA sequencing, RNA was extracted from PBMCs in TRIzol. The diagnosis of Graves' disease followed American Thyroid Association guidelines. The patients came from an endocrinology department in Xi'an, China. Each patient gave roughly 8.4 milliliters of peripheral blood, collected in an EDTA anticoagulant tube. Ficoll Paque Plus density gradient separation was used to isolate PBMCs, and no additional T cell sorting was done. An Agilent 2100 Bioanalyzer and agarose gel were used to check RNA quality, and a NanoDrop 2000 was used to measure RNA concentration. Library creation used multiplex PCR. Sequencing was performed on an Illumina HiSeq 4000. TCR beta libraries were built with iRepertoire HTBI primers and Arm-PCR amplification of CDR3 regions. Gel purification was performed on PCR products prior to sequencing. The study's own analysis went as follows. Gene usage analysis of CDR3 amino acid clonotypes relied on the approximately 60 TRBV and about 15 TRBJ segments identified across samples. COPE and FqMerger were used to merge filtered high-quality paired reads into contigs. BLAST was used to align contigs to IMGT TRBV, TRBD and TRBJ reference genes, with CDR3 defined following IMGT. Any clonotype with a frequency above 0.1% was classified as a highly expanded clone. Repertoire diversity was measured by Shannon entropy, and V-J evenness by the Gini coefficient. Clonotypes shared by more than one individual were considered public. Clones were called with MiXCR by TCRdb after fastp trimmed the public reads at Q25, and only in-frame beta chains were retained. For every CDR3 protein sequence, its rows merge into one entry that carries the most common genes and DNA. Here the V and J calls rest on TCRdb's processing, not on the authors' analysis. The sample data list 300,000 to 500,000 distinct CDR3 sequences, and about a fifth of these were observed just once. The ten top clones hold roughly 20% of the sample.

This specimen belongs to a study of regulatory T cells in long-lasting Graves disease (dated by TCRdb to the early 2020s). Looking at the study overall: To count as having persistent Graves' disease, a patient had to have received antithyroid drug treatment for over 5 years with TSH receptor autoantibodies remaining persistently positive. Peripheral blood TCR sequencing and RNA sequencing compared persistent Graves' disease patients with newly diagnosed Graves' disease patients. The study was conducted in China and was registered as a clinical trial. TCR sequencing covered around 13 persistent and 20 newly diagnosed Graves' disease patients, some 33 samples in total. In the clinical cohort, patients with persistent Graves' disease had used antithyroid drugs for an average of roughly ten years.

General study outcomes and caveats: Persistent patients shared more public clonotypes among themselves (2,741) than newly diagnosed patients did (approximately 900). The study examined only peripheral blood because the primary lesion, thyroid tissue, could not be accessed. Persistent disease showed preferential use of TRBV28, TRBJ1-2 and TRBJ2-5, whereas newly diagnosed disease favored TRBV20-1 and TRBJ2-1. Lower TCR Shannon entropy and fewer highly expanded clones were observed in persistent Graves' disease patients than in newly diagnosed patients, which suggested clonal expansion. Only the TCR beta chain was sequenced and analyzed. The small sample size was acknowledged by the authors as a limitation that may reduce accuracy.

V and J lose 6 bases and 0 bases, and a span of 15 bases separates them. Spanning cysteine to phenylalanine, the CDR3 consists of 16 amino acids. Here the CDR3 DNA is all that survives: 48 bases in frame from base 1. In this chain, TRBV12-3 or TRBV12-4 is recombined with TRBJ2-1; the D gene is tentatively TRBD1 or TRBD2, each matching 5 bases. The specimen comprised peripheral blood mononuclear cells (PBMCs), sampled when the disease was refractory, from a patient treated with antithyroid drugs. This TCR was recovered from a female donor with Graves disease. Read as DNA, the sequence is TGTGCCAGCAGCGCGAACTGGGGGTACTCCTACAATGAGCAGTTCTTC. This codes for CASSANWGYSYNEQFF.